Shown below are 13 T cell receptor beta chains from a single sample sequenced in a study of CD8 T cell repertoires and HIV-1 epitope variants. The assay was immunoSEQ multiplex PCR, and TCRdb's table has in-frame clones only and misses some. The profile covers about 5,400 clones, with around 63% appearing a single time and less than 45% taken by the ten largest. No antigen has been identified for these receptors. Material for sequencing was cultured CD8+ T cells derived from PBMCs. These receptor sequences come from a male donor with HIV.

This CDR3 is CASSLSQGAEDGYTF. The CDR3 DNA is TGTGCCAGCAGTTTATCACAGGGGGCTGAAGATGGCTACACCTTC. The chain recombines TRBV27 with TRBJ1-2, with 9 nucleotides matching TRBD1. Germline-derived CDR1 and CDR2 are MNHEY and SMNVEV (reference sequence). The CDR3 covers 15 residues. Trimming took 0 bases from V and 6 from J; bases not matched to a gene: 5.

The chain joins TRBV19 to TRBJ1-5; D is possibly TRBD1 (5 bases). The CDR3 is made up of 16 amino acids. Germline CDR1 LNHDA, CDR2 SQIVND (reference sequence). Trimming cost V 7 bases and J 2 bases, with 18 bases left between them. The CDR3 region is CASTVGAARGNQPQHF. CDR3 DNA sequence: TGTGCCAGTACCGTCGGGGCGGCGAGAGGCAATCAGCCCCAGCATTTT.

This clone was recorded only once. The CDR3 sequence: CASSSYSGDRSSYEQYF. The CDR3 nucleotides read TGTGCCAGCAGTTCATATTCTGGGGACAGGAGCTCCTACGAGCAGTACTTC. This sequence joins TRBV28 and TRBJ2-7; 8 nucleotides agree with TRBD1. This CDR3 is 17 amino acids long. The V gene end was trimmed by 4 bases and the J gene end by 0 bases; junction bases not matched to a gene: 11. The germline gives CDR1 MDHEN, CDR2 SYDVKM. The whole variable domain, remainder taken from reference TRBV28 and TRBJ2-7, is DVKVTQSSRYLVKRTGEKVFLECVQDMDHENMFWYRQDPGLGLRLIYFSYDVKMKEKGDIPEGYSVSREKKERFSLILESASTNQTSMYLCASSSYSGDRSSYEQYFGPGTRLTVT.

J is TRBJ1-6 and V is TRBV7-9, with 8 bases matching TRBD1. This CDR3 spans 14 amino acids. V shed 5 bases, J shed 10 bases, and the junction held 7 bases outside the gene matches. The V gene's germline CDR1 is SEHNR and CDR2 FQNEAQ (reference sequence). The CDR3 here is CASSQTGGDSPLHF. The CDR3 DNA reads TGTGCCAGCAGCCAAACAGGGGGAGACTCACCCCTCCACTTT.

The V call is TRBV19, the J call TRBJ2-1, with a possible D match to TRBD1 (6 bases). Trimming cost V 5 bases and J 8 bases, with 13 bases left between them. Germline V gene sequence: CDR1 LNHDA, CDR2 SQIVND (reference sequence). The CDR3 contains 13 residues. As DNA, the CDR3 is TGTGCCAGTAGTCCCTCAGGGGTCCATGAGCAGTTCTTC. It is translated as CASSPSGVHEQFF.

V and J are TRBV6-5 and TRBJ2-2; a weak D match, TRBD2 (5 bases). In germline, CDR1 is MNHEY, CDR2 SVGAGI. CDR3 length equals 14 residues. V gave up 6 bases and J gave up 2 bases, with 10 bases separating them. CDR3 sequence (DNA): TGTGCCAGCAGACTGGGAGCAAACACCGGGGAGCTGTTTTTT. It codes for CASRLGANTGELFF.

The sample holds a few counts of this clone. V usage is TRBV27 and J usage is TRBJ1-1; the match to TRBD1 covers 10 bases. J lost 4 bases, V lost 4 bases, and 12 bases had no gene match. Germline loops: CDR1 MNHEY, CDR2 SMNVEV (reference sequence). The CDR3 covers 17 residues. This CDR3 is CASSSPGTGVISTEAFF. The CDR3 bases are TGTGCCAGCAGTTCCCCCGGGACAGGGGTGATTTCCACTGAAGCTTTCTTT.

DNA of the CDR3: TGTGCCAGCAGCTTGGCCAAGACTAGCGGGGGGCAAGAAGAGACCCAGTACTTC. This translates into CASSLAKTSGGQEETQYF. The chain uses TRBV5-6 and TRBJ2-5; the match to TRBD2 covers 13 bases. The germline CDR1 and CDR2 sequences are SGHDT and YYEEEE. The length of the CDR3 is 18 residues. The J segment lost 3 bases and the V segment lost 0 bases, leaving 8 bases of the junction unmatched.

J is TRBJ2-7 and V is TRBV2, with 14 bases that match TRBD2. V lost 5 bases to trimming and J lost 6 bases; unmatched junction nucleotides: 12. Germline assignment: CDR1 SNHLY and CDR2 FYNNEI. This CDR3 has 17 residues. Here the CDR3 DNA reads TGTGCCAGCAGTACGGGACTAGCGGGAGTGGGCGCCTCCGAGCAGTACTTC. Encoded protein: CASSTGLAGVGASEQYF. Using reference TRBV2 and TRBJ2-7 for the parts outside the CDR3, the full variable domain is EPEVTQTPSHQVTQMGQEVILRCVPISNHLYFYWYRQILGQKVEFLVSFYNNEISEKSEIFDDQFSVERPDGSNFTLKIRSTKLEDSAMYFCASSTGLAGVGASEQYFGPGTRLTVT.

The chain couples TRBV2 to TRBJ2-2; D not certain. The V gene lost 7 bases and the J gene lost 0 bases, with 12 bases spanning the gap. CDR1 and CDR2 from the germline V gene are SNHLY and FYNNEI. CDR3 length equals 15 residues. For the CDR3, the DNA is TGTGCCAGCAAGTCAACATACGCGAACACCGGGGAGCTGTTTTTT. Amino acid sequence: CASKSTYANTGELFF.

CDR3 sequence reads: CASSFGTGIETQYF. The CDR3 nucleotides read TGTGCCAGCAGCTTTGGGACAGGGATAGAGACCCAGTACTTC. The V gene is TRBV7-7, the J gene TRBJ2-5; 9 bases fit TRBD1. Per the germline V gene, CDR1 is SSHAT and CDR2 is FNYEAQ (reference sequence). J was trimmed by 4 bases and V by 3 bases; bases with no gene match: 3. The CDR3 covers 14 residues.

This clone has a single count. The chain links TRBV28 to TRBJ1-1; no clear D. Trimming took 4 bases from V and 1 from J, leaving 4 bases between them. This CDR3 has 12 residues. Germline-derived CDR1 and CDR2 are MDHEN and SYDVKM. This chain's CDR3 is CASSWANTEAFF. CDR3 nucleotides: TGTGCCAGCAGTTGGGCGAACACTGAAGCTTTCTTT.

This rearrangement joins TRBV28 to TRBJ2-7; D is perhaps TRBD2 (7 bases). CDR3 length: 19 amino acids. The V gene's germline CDR1 is MDHEN and CDR2 SYDVKM. V lost 2 bases to trimming and J lost 4 bases, with 27 bases between them. CDR3 sequence reads: CASSLGVGGTTTRAYEQYF. CDR3 DNA: TGTGCCAGCAGTTTAGGGGTGGGAGGGACAACTACACGGGCTTACGAGCAGTACTTC.